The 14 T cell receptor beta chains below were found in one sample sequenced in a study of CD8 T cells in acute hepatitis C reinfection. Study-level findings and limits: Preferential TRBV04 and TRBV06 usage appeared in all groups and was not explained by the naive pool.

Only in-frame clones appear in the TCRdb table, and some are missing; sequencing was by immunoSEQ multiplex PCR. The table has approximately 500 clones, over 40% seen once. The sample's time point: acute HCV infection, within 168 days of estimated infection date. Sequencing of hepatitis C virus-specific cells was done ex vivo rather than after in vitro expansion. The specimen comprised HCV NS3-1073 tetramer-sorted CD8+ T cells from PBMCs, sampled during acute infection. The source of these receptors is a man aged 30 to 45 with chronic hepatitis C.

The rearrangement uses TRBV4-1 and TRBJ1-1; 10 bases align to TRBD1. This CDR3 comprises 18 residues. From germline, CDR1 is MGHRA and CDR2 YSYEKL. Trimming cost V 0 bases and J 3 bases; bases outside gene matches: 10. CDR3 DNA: TGCGCCAGCAGCCAAGATAGCGGGACAGGGGATGGGTACACTGAAGCTTTCTTT. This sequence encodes CASSQDSGTGDGYTEAFF.

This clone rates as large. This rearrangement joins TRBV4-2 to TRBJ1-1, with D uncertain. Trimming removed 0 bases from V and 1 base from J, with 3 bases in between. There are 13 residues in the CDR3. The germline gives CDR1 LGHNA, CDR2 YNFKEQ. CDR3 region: CASSQEENTEAFF. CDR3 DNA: TGTGCCAGCAGCCAAGAGGAGAACACTGAAGCTTTCTTT.

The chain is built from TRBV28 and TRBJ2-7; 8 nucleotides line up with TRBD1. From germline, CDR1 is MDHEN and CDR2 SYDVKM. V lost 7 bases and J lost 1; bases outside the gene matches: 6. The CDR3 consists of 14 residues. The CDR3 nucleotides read TGTGCCAGCAACACAGGGACAGGTTCCTACGAGCAGTACTTC. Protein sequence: CASNTGTGSYEQYF. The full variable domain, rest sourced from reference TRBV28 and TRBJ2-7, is DVKVTQSSRYLVKRTGEKVFLECVQDMDHENMFWYRQDPGLGLRLIYFSYDVKMKEKGDIPEGYSVSREKKERFSLILESASTNQTSMYLCASNTGTGSYEQYFGPGTRLTVT.

CDR3 sequence (DNA): TGCGCCAGCAGCCAAGGGAACCGGGGGGAACCAGAGACCCAGTACTTC. It codes for CASSQGNRGEPETQYF. V and J are TRBV4-3 and TRBJ2-5; TRBD2 agrees at 7 bases. CDR3 length equals 16 residues. The germline V gene encodes CDR1 LGHNA and CDR2 YSLEER. V shed 1 base, J shed 4 bases, and the junction held 9 bases outside the gene matches.

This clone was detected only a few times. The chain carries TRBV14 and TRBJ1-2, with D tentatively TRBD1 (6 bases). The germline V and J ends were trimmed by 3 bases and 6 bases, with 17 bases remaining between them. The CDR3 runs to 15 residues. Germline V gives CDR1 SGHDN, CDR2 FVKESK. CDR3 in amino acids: CASSHSKVEGDGYTF. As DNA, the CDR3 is TGTGCCAGCAGCCACTCAAAGGTGGAGGGGGATGGCTACACCTTC.

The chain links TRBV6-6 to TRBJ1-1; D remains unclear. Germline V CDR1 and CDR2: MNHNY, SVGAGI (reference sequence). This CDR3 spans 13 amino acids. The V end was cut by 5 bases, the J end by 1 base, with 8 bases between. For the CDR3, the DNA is TGTGCCAGCAGTGACACTCGGAACACTGAAGCTTTCTTT. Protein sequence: CASSDTRNTEAFF.

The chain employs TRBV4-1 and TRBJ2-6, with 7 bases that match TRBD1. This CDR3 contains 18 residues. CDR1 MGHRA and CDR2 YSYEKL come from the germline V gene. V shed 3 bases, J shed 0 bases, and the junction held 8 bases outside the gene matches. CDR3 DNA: TGCGCCAGCAGCCAGGCCGGGACAGAAGTCTCTGGGGCCAACGTCCTGACTTTC. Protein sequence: CASSQAGTEVSGANVLTF.

Written as DNA, the CDR3 is TGTGCCAGCAACGAAGTAGGAGAAGAGACCCAGTACTTC. It translates to CASNEVGEETQYF. V is TRBV9 and J is TRBJ2-5, with D hard to call. The V gene lost 6 bases and the J gene lost 3 bases, with 12 bases spanning the gap. The CDR3 sequence is 13 residues long. Germline CDR1 is SGDLS and CDR2 is YYNGEE.

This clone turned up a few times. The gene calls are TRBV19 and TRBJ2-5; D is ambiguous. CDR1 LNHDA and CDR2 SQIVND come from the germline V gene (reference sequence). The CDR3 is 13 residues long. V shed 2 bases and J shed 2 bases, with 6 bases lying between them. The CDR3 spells CASSINFQETQYF. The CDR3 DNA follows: TGTGCCAGTAGTATAAACTTTCAAGAGACCCAGTACTTC.

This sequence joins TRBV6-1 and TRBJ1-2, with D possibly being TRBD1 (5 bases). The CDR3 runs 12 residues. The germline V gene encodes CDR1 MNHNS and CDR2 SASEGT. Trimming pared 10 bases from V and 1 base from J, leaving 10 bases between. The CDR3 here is CATMGGNYGYTF. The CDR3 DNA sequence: TGTGCCACAATGGGGGGTAACTATGGCTACACCTTC.

The CDR3 bases are TGTGCCAGCAGCTTCGAAATAGCTTCCGGAGGAGGAGAGACCCAGTACTTC. It specifies CASSFEIASGGGETQYF. V gene TRBV11-2 combines with J gene TRBJ2-5; tentative D call: TRBD2 (5 bases). V lost 3 bases, J lost 4 bases, and 21 bases lay in between. Germline V gene data show CDR1 as SGHAT and CDR2 as FQNNGV. This CDR3 is built from 17 residues.

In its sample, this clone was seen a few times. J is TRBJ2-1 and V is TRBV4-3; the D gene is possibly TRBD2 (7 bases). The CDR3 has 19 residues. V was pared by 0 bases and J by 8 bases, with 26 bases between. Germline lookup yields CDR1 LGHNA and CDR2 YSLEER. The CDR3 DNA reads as TGCGCCAGCAGCCAAGAACCCCATGGATCCTCGGGGGGCGGCGATGAGCAGTTCTTC. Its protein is CASSQEPHGSSGGGDEQFF.

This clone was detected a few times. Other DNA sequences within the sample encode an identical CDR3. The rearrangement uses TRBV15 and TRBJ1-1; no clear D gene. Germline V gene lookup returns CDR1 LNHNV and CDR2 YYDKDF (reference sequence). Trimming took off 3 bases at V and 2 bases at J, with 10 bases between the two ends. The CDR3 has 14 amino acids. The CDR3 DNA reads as TGTGCCACCAGCAGCACGAGCCCAAACACTGAAGCTTTCTTT. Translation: CATSSTSPNTEAFF.

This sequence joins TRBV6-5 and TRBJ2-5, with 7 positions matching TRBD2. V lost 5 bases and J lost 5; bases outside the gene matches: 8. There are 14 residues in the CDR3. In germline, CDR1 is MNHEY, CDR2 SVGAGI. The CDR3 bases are TGTGCCAGCAGTAAGCCGGGGGGATGGGAGACCCAGTACTTC. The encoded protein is CASSKPGGWETQYF.